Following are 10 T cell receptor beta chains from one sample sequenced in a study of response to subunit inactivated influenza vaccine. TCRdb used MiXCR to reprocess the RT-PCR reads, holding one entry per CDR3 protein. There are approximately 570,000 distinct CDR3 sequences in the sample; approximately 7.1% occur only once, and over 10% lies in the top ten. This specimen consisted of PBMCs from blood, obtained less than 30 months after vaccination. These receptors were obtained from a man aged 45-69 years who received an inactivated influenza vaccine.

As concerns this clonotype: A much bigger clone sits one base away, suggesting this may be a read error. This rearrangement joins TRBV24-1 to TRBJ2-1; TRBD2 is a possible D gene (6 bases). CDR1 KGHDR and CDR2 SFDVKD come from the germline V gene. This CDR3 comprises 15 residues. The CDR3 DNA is TGTGCCACCCGTGACCGTGGGGCGGGGAACAATGAGCAGTTCTTC. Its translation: CATRDRGAGNNEQFF.

CDR3 DNA: TGTGCCTCAACGGACAGGGGTATACAGACCCAGTACTTC. Its translation: CASTDRGIQTQYF. The chain links TRBV30 to TRBJ2-5; the match to TRBD1 covers 9 bases. Germline V CDR1 and CDR2: GTSNPN, SVGIG (reference sequence). With V trimmed by 7 bases and J by 6 bases, 9 bases remained unmatched. The CDR3 covers 13 residues.

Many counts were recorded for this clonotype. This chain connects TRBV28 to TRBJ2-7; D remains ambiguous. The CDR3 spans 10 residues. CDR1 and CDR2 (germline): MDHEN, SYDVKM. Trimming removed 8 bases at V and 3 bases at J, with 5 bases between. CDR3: CASGIYEQYF. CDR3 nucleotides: TGTGCCAGCGGAATCTACGAGCAGTACTTC. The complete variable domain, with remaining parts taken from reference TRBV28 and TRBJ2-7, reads DVKVTQSSRYLVKRTGEKVFLECVQDMDHENMFWYRQDPGLGLRLIYFSYDVKMKEKGDIPEGYSVSREKKERFSLILESASTNQTSMYLCASGIYEQYFGPGTRLTVT.

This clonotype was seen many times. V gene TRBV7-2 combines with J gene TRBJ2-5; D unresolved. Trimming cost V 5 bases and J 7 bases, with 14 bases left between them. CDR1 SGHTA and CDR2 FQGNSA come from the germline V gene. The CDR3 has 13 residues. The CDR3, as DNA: TGTGCCAGCAGCCCAGAAGGAGCTAGGACCCAGTACTTC. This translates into CASSPEGARTQYF.

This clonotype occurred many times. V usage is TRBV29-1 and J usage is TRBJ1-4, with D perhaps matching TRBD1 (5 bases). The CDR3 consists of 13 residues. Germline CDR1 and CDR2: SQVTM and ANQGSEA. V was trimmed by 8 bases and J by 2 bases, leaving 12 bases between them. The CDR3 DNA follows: TGCAGCTTTCTCCGGGGGACTAATGAAAAACTGTTTTTT. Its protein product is CSFLRGTNEKLFF.

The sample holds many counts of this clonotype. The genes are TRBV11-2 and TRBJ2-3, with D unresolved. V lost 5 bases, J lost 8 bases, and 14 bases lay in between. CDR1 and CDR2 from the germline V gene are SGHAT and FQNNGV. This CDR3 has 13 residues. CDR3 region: CASSPLGPVTQYF. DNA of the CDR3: TGTGCCAGCAGCCCCCTAGGGCCCGTTACGCAGTATTTT. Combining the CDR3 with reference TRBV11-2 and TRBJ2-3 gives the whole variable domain EAGVAQSPRYKIIEKRQSVAFWCNPISGHATLYWYQQILGQGPKLLIQFQNNGVVDDSQLPKDRFSAERLKGVDSTLKIQPAKLEDSAVYLCASSPLGPVTQYFGPGTRLTVL.

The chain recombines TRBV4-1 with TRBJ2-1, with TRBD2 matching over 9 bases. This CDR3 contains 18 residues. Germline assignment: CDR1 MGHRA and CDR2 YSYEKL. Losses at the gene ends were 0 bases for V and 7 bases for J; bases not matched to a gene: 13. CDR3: CASSQEASGIGAGNEQFF. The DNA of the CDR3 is TGCGCCAGCAGCCAAGAGGCTAGCGGGATTGGTGCCGGTAATGAGCAGTTCTTC.

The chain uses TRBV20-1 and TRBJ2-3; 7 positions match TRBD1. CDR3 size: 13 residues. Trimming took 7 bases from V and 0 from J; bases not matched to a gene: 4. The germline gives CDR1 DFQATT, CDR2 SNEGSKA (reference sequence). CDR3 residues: CSVGTASTDTQYF. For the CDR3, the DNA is TGCAGTGTCGGGACAGCTAGCACAGATACGCAGTATTTT.

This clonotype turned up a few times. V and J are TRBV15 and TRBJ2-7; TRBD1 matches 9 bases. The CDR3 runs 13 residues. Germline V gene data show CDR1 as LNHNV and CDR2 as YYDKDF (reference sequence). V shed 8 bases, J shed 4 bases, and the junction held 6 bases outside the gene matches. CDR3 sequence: CATSGQGDYEQYF. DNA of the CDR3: TGTGCCACCTCGGGACAGGGTGATTACGAGCAGTACTTC. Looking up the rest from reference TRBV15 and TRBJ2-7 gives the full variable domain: DAMVIQNPRYQVTQFGKPVTLSCSQTLNHNVMYWYQQKSSQAPKLLFHYYDKDFNNEADTPDNFQSRRPNTSFCFLDIRSPGLGDTAMYLCATSGQGDYEQYFGPGTRLTVT.

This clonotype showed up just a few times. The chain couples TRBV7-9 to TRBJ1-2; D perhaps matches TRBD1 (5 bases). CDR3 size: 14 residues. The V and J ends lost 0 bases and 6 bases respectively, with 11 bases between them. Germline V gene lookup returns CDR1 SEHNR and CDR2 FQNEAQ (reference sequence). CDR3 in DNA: TGTGCCAGCAGCTTAGCGTTCGCGGGGGATGGCTACACCTTC. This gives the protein CASSLAFAGDGYTF.